This T cell receptor beta chain emerged from a study of fetal regulatory T cell absence and autoimmunity. Study findings and constraints: The oligoclonal enrichment was interpreted as supporting antigen-driven pancreatic autoimmunity before birth in IPEX syndrome. Cord blood and pancreas showed broadly similar TRB gene family usage. Oligoclonal TCR enrichment in pancreas over cord blood reached over 95-fold for some clones.

CDR1 and CDR2 from the germline V gene are LNHDA and SQIVND (reference sequence). V was trimmed by 4 bases and J by 6 bases, leaving 9 bases between them. This CDR3 is built from 12 residues. A remark on this clone: The antigen remains undetermined.

This was a survey-level run. The protocol was immunoSEQ multiplex PCR, while the TCRdb copy is restricted to in-frame clones and leaves out a portion. The sample consists of more than 90,000 clones, roughly 70% of them appearing once. The V and J genes are TRBV19 and TRBJ1-1; D ambiguous. Input material: pancreas tissue. The TCR sequence derives from a male donor with IPEX syndrome. The CDR3 nucleotides are TGTGCCAGTAGTACCCAAAAAGCTGAAGCTTTCTTT. Protein: CASSTQKAEAFF.